Described below is a single T cell receptor (beta chain) sequence and its context. Its antigen is unknown. The germline V and J ends were trimmed by 3 bases and 6 bases, with 9 bases remaining between them. Germline values: CDR1 SGHTA, CDR2 FQGTGA. The CDR3 runs to 14 residues. Single viable CD3+CD4+CD8-CD45RO+ cells were sorted as the memory CD4+ T cells. These data originate in a study of memory CD4+ T cells and cytomegalovirus serostatus. The wider study: Healthy Belgian adult donors included several CMV-positive and around 25 CMV-negative people. Study-level points and caveats: About 40% of the roughly 150 known CMV-associated TCRbeta sequences appeared in CD4+ memory. Suggested: most of the CMV-linked TCR signature lies in CD4+ memory cells.

Original processing methods: Out-of-frame sequences were removed, leaving 2,204,828 distinct TCRbeta sequences. Repertoires were generated with immunoSEQ multiplex PCR, while TCRdb's copy carries only in-frame clones and drops some. The V and J calls and the clone size are those of that table, but D and trimming were determined from the DNA. The sample lists 50,000 or so clones, 80% occurring once. This sequence was found in an adult in good health and CMV-seropositive. This chain links TRBV7-3 with TRBJ1-6; the D gene is possibly TRBD1 (6 bases). Sequenced material: memory CD4+ T cells from blood. CDR3 residues: CASSFGGANSPLHF. Here the CDR3 DNA reads TGTGCCAGCAGCTTTGGGGGCGCTAATTCACCCCTCCACTTT.